Detailed here is one T cell receptor (beta chain). The trim removed 5 bases at V and 12 bases at J, leaving 3 bases unmatched. The germline V gene has CDR1 SGHTA and CDR2 FQGNSA. This CDR3 region has 11 residues. This sample was taken from a study of blood T cell repertoires in COVID-19. Study-wide background: Some COVID-19 samples were acute and others convalescent; all came from the United States, Italy and Spain.

Authors' analysis steps: The authors estimated nucleated cell counts from reference gene primer amplification. Repertoires were generated with immunoSEQ multiplex PCR, while TCRdb's copy carries only in-frame clones and drops some. V, J and clone size reflect that table, while D and trimming were determined from the DNA. The table includes about 50,000 clones, more than 70% detected once. The chain has TRBV7-2 and TRBJ2-1, with TRBD2 matching 8 bases. The sequence derives from a man aged 60 to 69 with acute or convalescent COVID-19. Sequencing was done on a sample of peripheral blood. The CDR3 coding sequence is TGTGCCAGCAGCACAAGCGGGAGGCAGTTCTTC. It yields the protein CASSTSGRQFF.